The TCR beta chain described here comes from a study of blood T cell repertoires in COVID-19. Study-level background: Some COVID-19 samples were acute and others convalescent; all came from the United States, Italy and Spain. Nucleic acid was either cDNA or gDNA, and it came from T cells, B-cell-depleted T cells, or PBMCs.

Study processing details: For nucleated cells, counts were estimated from reference gene primer amplification. Profiling relied on immunoSEQ multiplex PCR, and the TCRdb table lists in-frame clones only, not all of them. V and J calls and clone size are as listed in that table; D and trimming were resolved from the DNA. The sample holds roughly 60,000 clones, 72% seen once. Seattle cases were enrolled at active infection and followed longitudinally. Germline CDR1 and CDR2: SNHLY and FYNNEI. This CDR3 is built from 15 residues. Trimming left V 6 bases short and J 1 base short, with 13 bases between. The sample was peripheral blood. The gene calls are TRBV2 and TRBJ1-5, with D maybe TRBD1 (6 bases). This TCR derives from a woman aged 70 to 79 with COVID-19, enrolled during active disease. The CDR3 here is CASSPGHPSNQPQHF. CDR3 in DNA: TGTGCCAGCAGCCCGGGACACCCAAGCAATCAGCCCCAGCATTTT.